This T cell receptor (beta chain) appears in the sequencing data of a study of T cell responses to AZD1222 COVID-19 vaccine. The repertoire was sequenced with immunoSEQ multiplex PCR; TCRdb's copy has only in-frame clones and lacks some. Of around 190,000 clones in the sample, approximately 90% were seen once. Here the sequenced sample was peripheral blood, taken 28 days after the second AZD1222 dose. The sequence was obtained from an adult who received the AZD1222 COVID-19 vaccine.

The CDR3 coding sequence is TGTGCCAGTAGTATGGCCCTTAGTGAAAAACTGTTTTTT. It encodes CASSMALSEKLFF. The chain links TRBV19 to TRBJ1-4; D remains ambiguous. The CDR3 consists of 13 residues. Per the germline V gene, CDR1 is LNHDA and CDR2 is SQIVND (reference sequence). V was clipped by 3 bases and J by 7 bases, with 9 bases between them.